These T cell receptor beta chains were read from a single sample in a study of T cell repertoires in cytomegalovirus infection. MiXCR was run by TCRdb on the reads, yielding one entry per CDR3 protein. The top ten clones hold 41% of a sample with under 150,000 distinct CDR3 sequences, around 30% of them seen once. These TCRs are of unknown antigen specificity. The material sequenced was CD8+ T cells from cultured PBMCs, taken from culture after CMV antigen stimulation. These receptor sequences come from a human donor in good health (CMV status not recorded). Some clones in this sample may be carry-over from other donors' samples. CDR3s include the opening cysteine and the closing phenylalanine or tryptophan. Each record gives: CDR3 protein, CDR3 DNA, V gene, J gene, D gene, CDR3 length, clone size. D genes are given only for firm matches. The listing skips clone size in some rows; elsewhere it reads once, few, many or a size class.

CASSYSRSAGLSGNTIYF	TGTGCCAGCAGTTACTCGCGCTCGGCCGGACTCTCTGGAAACACCATATATTTT	TRBV6-5	TRBJ1-3	.	18	few
CASSLLRGVNYGYTF	TGTGCCAGCAGTTTACTACGGGGGGTTAACTATGGCTACACCTTC	TRBV12-3/TRBV12-4	TRBJ1-2	.	15	.
CASSYVGMNTEAFF	TGTGCCAGCAGTTACGTAGGGATGAACACTGAAGCTTTCTTT	TRBV7-4	TRBJ1-1	.	14	.
CASSRGLVSDEQFF	TGTGCCAGCAGCCGGGGACTAGTTTCGGATGAGCAGTTCTTC	TRBV7-2	TRBJ2-1	TRBD2	14	.
CASSFLAGGTDKQYF	TGTGCCAGCAGTTTTCTGGCGGGGGGCACAGATAAGCAGTATTTT	TRBV6-1	TRBJ2-3	TRBD2	15	.
CASSDTGRAGELFF	TGTGCCAGCAGCGATACAGGTCGGGCCGGGGAGCTGTTTTTT	TRBV12-3/TRBV12-4	TRBJ2-2	.	14	.
CASTLRLAEYNEQFF	TGTGCCAGCACCCTTCGACTAGCGGAATACAATGAGCAGTTCTTC	TRBV12-3/TRBV12-4	TRBJ2-1	TRBD2	15	.
CASSSPSGGAYNEQFF	TGTGCCAGCAGCTCCCCTAGCGGGGGGGCCTACAATGAGCAGTTCTTC	TRBV7-8	TRBJ2-1	TRBD2	16	many
CASNAPGTGGVDEQFF	TGTGCCAGCAACGCACCCGGGACAGGGGGAGTGGATGAGCAGTTCTTC	TRBV12-3/TRBV12-4	TRBJ2-1	TRBD1	16	few
CASSIPGLTGEKLFF	TGTGCCAGCAGCATTCCGGGACTAACGGGGGAAAAACTGTTTTTT	TRBV7-8	TRBJ1-4	.	15	.
CASSLPGQAGQPQHF	TGTGCCAGCAGTCTCCCGGGGCAGGCTGGTCAGCCCCAGCATTTT	TRBV6-6	TRBJ1-5	.	15	few
CASSLELAGRETQYF	TGTGCCAGCAGCTTAGAACTAGCGGGGCGAGAGACCCAGTACTTC	TRBV11-2	TRBJ2-5	TRBD2	15	.
CASSSPDSWNTEAFF	TGTGCCAGCAGCTCCCCGGACAGTTGGAACACTGAAGCTTTCTTT	TRBV7-9	TRBJ1-1	.	15	few
CASSALGWGGSGQETQYF	TGTGCCAGTAGTGCCCTGGGGTGGGGCGGTAGCGGACAAGAGACCCAGTACTTC	TRBV19	TRBJ2-5	.	18	few
CASSPEGLETSGANVLTF	TGCGCCAGCAGCCCCGAGGGACTAGAAACCTCTGGGGCCAACGTCCTGACTTTC	TRBV4-1	TRBJ2-6	TRBD2	18	few
CASRRGSRAYEQYF	TGTGCCAGCAGGAGGGGGTCAAGGGCCTACGAGCAGTACTTC	TRBV27	TRBJ2-7	.	14	once
CASSLHGTKSSYEQYF	TGTGCCAGCAGTTTACACGGGACAAAATCCTCCTACGAGCAGTACTTC	TRBV28	TRBJ2-7	.	16	many
CASSPDRGWFRFF	TGTGCCAGTAGTCCCGACAGGGGGTGGTTTCGATTCTTC	TRBV19	TRBJ2-1	TRBD1	13	many
CASSPRTPYRDAGPGELFF	TGTGCCAGCAGCCCCCGGACACCCTACCGGGACGCCGGGCCCGGGGAGCTGTTTTTT	TRBV13	TRBJ2-2	.	19	.
CASSQGQGATEQFF	TGCGCCAGCAGCCAGGGACAGGGGGCTACTGAGCAGTTCTTC	TRBV5-1	TRBJ2-1	TRBD1	14	once
CASSAPGRRNQETQYF	TGTGCCAGCAGTGCCCCGGGACGGAGAAACCAAGAGACCCAGTACTTC	TRBV2	TRBJ2-5	.	16	.
CASKQRLAGEETQYF	TGTGCCAGCAAACAACGACTAGCGGGGGAAGAGACCCAGTACTTC	TRBV27	TRBJ2-5	TRBD2	15	.
CASSLGWGQDTGELFF	TGTGCCAGCAGTCTTGGTTGGGGGCAGGACACCGGGGAGCTGTTTTTT	TRBV11-1	TRBJ2-2	.	16	.
CASSGTGSYYNSPLHF	TGTGCCAGCAGCGGGACAGGAAGCTACTATAATTCACCCCTCCACTTT	TRBV7-8	TRBJ1-6	TRBD1	16	many
CASSGGDYEQYF	TGTGCCAGCAGCGGGGGGGACTACGAGCAGTACTTC	TRBV5-6	TRBJ2-7	TRBD2	12	few
CSVQGYEQYF	TGCAGTGTTCAGGGGTACGAGCAGTACTTC	TRBV20-1	TRBJ2-7	.	10	.
CASGGTGERYEQYF	TGTGCCAGCGGGGGGACAGGGGAGCGATACGAGCAGTACTTC	TRBV7-9	TRBJ2-7	TRBD1	14	.
CASSWGGGGTKNEQFF	TGTGCCAGCAGCTGGGGTGGAGGGGGGACCAAGAATGAGCAGTTCTTC	TRBV7-9	TRBJ2-1	.	16	few
CASSYGRQANEKLFF	TGTGCCAGCAGTTACGGTCGCCAGGCGAATGAAAAACTGTTTTTT	TRBV6-2/TRBV6-3	TRBJ1-4	.	15	.
CASSPSWGVVNTGELFF	TGTGCCAGCAGCCCCTCCTGGGGGGTCGTGAACACCGGGGAGCTGTTTTTT	TRBV27	TRBJ2-2	.	17	.
CASSPGEGLAKNIQYF	TGTGCCAGCAGCCCAGGGGAGGGACTAGCCAAAAACATTCAGTACTTC	TRBV7-6	TRBJ2-4	.	16	.
CASSPGQAGYEQYF	TGTGCCAGCAGCCCGGGACAGGCTGGCTACGAGCAGTACTTC	TRBV7-6	TRBJ2-7	TRBD1	14	many
CASSFGLAGGAYQETQYF	TGTGCCAGCAGCTTCGGACTAGCGGGGGGCGCGTACCAAGAGACCCAGTACTTC	TRBV2	TRBJ2-5	TRBD2	18	.
CASTDSGQGAYNEQFF	TGTGCCAGCACCGATTCGGGACAGGGGGCCTACAATGAGCAGTTCTTC	TRBV7-6	TRBJ2-1	TRBD1	16	.
CASSSLITENQPQHF	TGTGCCAGCAGTTCCCTAATCACAGAAAATCAGCCCCAGCATTTT	TRBV28	TRBJ1-5	.	15	.
CASSPGRGQGNTGELFF	TGTGCCAGCAGCCCGGGGAGGGGACAGGGAAACACCGGGGAGCTGTTTTTT	TRBV7-6	TRBJ2-2	TRBD1	17	few
CASSSQLAPGGEAFF	TGTGCCAGCAGTTCTCAATTGGCCCCCGGGGGTGAAGCTTTCTTT	TRBV27	TRBJ1-1	.	15	once
CSVLGGRTEAFF	TGCAGCGTTCTAGGGGGGAGGACTGAAGCTTTCTTT	TRBV29-1	TRBJ1-1	.	12	.
CASGDTQYF	TGTGCCAGCGGGGATACGCAGTATTTT	TRBV9	TRBJ2-3	.	9	.
CASSASYNEQFF	TGTGCCAGCAGCGCCAGTTACAATGAGCAGTTCTTC	TRBV7-6	TRBJ2-1	.	12	.
CASRTSPYQGRTDTQYF	TGTGCCAGCAGAACATCCCCTTACCAGGGGCGCACAGATACGCAGTATTTT	TRBV27	TRBJ2-3	.	17	.
CASSAQGGGPNSPLHF	TGTGCCAGCAGCGCCCAAGGTGGGGGGCCTAATTCACCCCTCCACTTT	TRBV7-2	TRBJ1-6	.	16	many
CASSLGTGGGNTEAFF	TGTGCCAGCAGCTTAGGGACAGGGGGGGGGAACACTGAAGCTTTCTTT	TRBV7-8	TRBJ1-1	TRBD1	16	.
CASSFYLAGSTGELFF	TGTGCCAGCAGCTTCTACCTAGCGGGGTCGACCGGGGAGCTGTTTTTT	TRBV7-2	TRBJ2-2	TRBD2	16	.